The 6 T cell receptor beta chains presented below share a single source sample, sequenced in a study of CD8 T cells in Susac syndrome. An amount of RNA that ranged from roughly 0.45 to 1 ug was reverse transcribed with random hexamers. Via MiXCR, TCRdb re-called the immunoSEQ multiplex PCR reads, giving one row per CDR3 protein. The table lists 80,000 or so distinct CDR3 sequences, 90% to 95% of them singletons, with about 0.28% in the top ten. Sequenced material: CD8+ T cells from PBMCs. These receptors were obtained from a human donor in good health.

The chain combines TRBV6-2 or TRBV6-3 with TRBJ2-1; D is perhaps TRBD2 (5 bases). This CDR3 comprises 13 residues. Germline assignment: CDR1 MNHEY and CDR2 SVGEGT. Between the trimmed V and J ends, which lost 2 bases and 7 bases, there was a span of 9 bases. The CDR3 reads CASSYGSANEQFF. The CDR3 DNA is TGTGCCAGCAGTTACGGTAGCGCGAATGAGCAGTTCTTC.

This clonotype came up once. This rearrangement joins TRBV7-8 to TRBJ1-5, with D maybe TRBD1 (5 bases). The CDR3 is 14 amino acids. The V and J ends lost 1 base and 6 bases respectively, with 10 bases between them. Looked up from germline, CDR1 is SGHVS and CDR2 is FQNEAQ. CDR3 DNA: TGTGCCAGCAGCTTAGACAGGACGGGTCAGCCCCAGCATTTT. Its protein product is CASSLDRTGQPQHF.

The chain employs TRBV7-9 and TRBJ1-2; possibly TRBD1 for D (5 bases). The V gene's germline CDR1 is SEHNR and CDR2 FQNEAQ (reference sequence). V was shortened by 0 bases and J by 4 bases, with 9 bases between the two germline ends. The length of the CDR3 is 14 residues. Here the CDR3 DNA reads TGTGCCAGCAGCTTAGCCGACAGACCCTATGGCTACACCTTC. Amino acid sequence: CASSLADRPYGYTF.

The chain carries TRBV9 and TRBJ2-7; 7 positions agree with TRBD2. The CDR3 covers 14 residues. Trimming removed 8 bases from V and 5 bases from J; junction bases left unmatched: 13. CDR1 SGDLS and CDR2 YYNGEE come from the germline V gene. The CDR3 nucleotides read TGTGCCAGTAAGCGGGGTCGGGCGGGCAACGAGCAGTACGTC. It encodes CASKRGRAGNEQYV.

This rearrangement joins TRBV4-3 to TRBJ2-7; 8 bases align to TRBD1. The CDR3 length is 15 residues. V was clipped by 0 bases and J by 1 base; unmatched bases: 2. CDR1 is LGHNA and CDR2 is YSLEER in the germline V gene. The CDR3 spells CASSQEGTGSYEQYF. The CDR3 coding sequence is TGCGCCAGCAGCCAAGAAGGGACAGGATCCTACGAGCAGTACTTC.

The chain uses TRBV11-2 and TRBJ2-7; 8 nucleotides agree with TRBD2. The germline V gene encodes CDR1 SGHAT and CDR2 FQNNGV. V was pared by 8 bases and J by 3 bases, with 3 bases of the junction left unmatched. The CDR3 totals 12 residues. The CDR3 loop reads CASLGGGYEQYV. The CDR3, as DNA: TGTGCCAGCCTCGGGGGGGGCTACGAGCAGTACGTC.